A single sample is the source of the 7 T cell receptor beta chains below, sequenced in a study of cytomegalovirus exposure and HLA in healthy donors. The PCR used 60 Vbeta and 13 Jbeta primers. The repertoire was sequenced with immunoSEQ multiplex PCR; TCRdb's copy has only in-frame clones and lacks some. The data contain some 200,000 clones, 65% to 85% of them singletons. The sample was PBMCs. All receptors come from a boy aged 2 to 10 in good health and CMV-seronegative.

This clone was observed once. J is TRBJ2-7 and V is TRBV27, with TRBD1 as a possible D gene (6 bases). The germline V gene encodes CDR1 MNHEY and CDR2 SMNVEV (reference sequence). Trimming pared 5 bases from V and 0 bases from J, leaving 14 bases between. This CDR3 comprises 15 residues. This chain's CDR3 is CASSRVGTRSYEQYF. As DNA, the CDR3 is TGTGCCAGCAGTCGGGTGGGGACACGCTCCTACGAGCAGTACTTC.

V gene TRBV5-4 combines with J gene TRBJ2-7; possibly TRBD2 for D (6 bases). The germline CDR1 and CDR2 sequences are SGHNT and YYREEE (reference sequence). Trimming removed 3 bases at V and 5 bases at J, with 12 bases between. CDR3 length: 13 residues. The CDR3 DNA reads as TGTGCCAGCAGCTCGTGGGGGGTCCACGAGCAGTACTTC. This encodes CASSSWGVHEQYF.

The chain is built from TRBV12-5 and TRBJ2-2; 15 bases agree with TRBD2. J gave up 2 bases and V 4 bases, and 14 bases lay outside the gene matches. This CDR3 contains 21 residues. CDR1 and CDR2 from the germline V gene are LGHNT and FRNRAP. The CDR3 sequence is CASGSVVGLAGGPPNTGELFF. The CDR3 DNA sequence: TGTGCTAGTGGTTCCGTCGTGGGACTAGCGGGAGGCCCCCCCAACACCGGGGAGCTGTTTTTT.

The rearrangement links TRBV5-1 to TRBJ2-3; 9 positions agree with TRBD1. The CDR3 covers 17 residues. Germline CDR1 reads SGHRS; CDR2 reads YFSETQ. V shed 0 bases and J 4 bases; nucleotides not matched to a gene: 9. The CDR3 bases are TGCGCCAGCAGCTTGGAAGGTGGGGACAGGGCGCCAGATACGCAGTATTTT. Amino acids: CASSLEGGDRAPDTQYF.

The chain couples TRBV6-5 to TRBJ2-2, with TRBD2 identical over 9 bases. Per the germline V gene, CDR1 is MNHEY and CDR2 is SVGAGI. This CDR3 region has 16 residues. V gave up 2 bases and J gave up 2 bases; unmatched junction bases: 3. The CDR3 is CASSYPTSGNTGELFF. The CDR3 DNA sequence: TGTGCCAGCAGTTACCCGACTAGCGGAAACACCGGGGAGCTGTTTTTT.

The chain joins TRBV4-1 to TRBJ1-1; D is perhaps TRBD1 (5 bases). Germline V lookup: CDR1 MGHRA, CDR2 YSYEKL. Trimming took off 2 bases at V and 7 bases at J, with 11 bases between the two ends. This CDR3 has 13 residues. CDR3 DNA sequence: TGCGCCAGCAGCCAAAATTCAGGGCATGAAGCTTTCTTT. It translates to CASSQNSGHEAFF.

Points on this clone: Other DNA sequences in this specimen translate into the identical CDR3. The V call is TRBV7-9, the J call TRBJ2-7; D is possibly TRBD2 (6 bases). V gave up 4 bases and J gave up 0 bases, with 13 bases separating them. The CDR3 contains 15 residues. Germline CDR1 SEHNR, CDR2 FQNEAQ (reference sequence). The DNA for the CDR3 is TGTGCCAGCAGCTCCTTCTGGGACTCCTCCTACGAGCAGTACTTC. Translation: CASSSFWDSSYEQYF.